These 21 T cell receptor beta chains came from one sample sequenced in a study of cytomegalovirus exposure and HLA in healthy donors. The PCR employed 60 Vbeta primers together with 13 Jbeta primers. Libraries were prepared by immunoSEQ multiplex PCR; TCRdb keeps only in-frame clonotypes and omits some of them. The table includes 150,000 to 200,000 clones, 68% detected once. The sample comprised PBMCs. These receptors came from a man in his fifties or sixties in good health and CMV-seronegative.

This clone appeared a single time. The genes are TRBV27 and TRBJ1-4, with TRBD1 matching 9 bases. V lost 8 bases to trimming and J lost 4 bases; unmatched junction nucleotides: 8. Germline CDR1 reads MNHEY; CDR2 reads SMNVEV (reference sequence). The CDR3 runs 15 residues. The CDR3 sequence is CASRRGQGDNEKLFF. The CDR3 coding sequence is TGTGCCAGCCGCCGGGGACAGGGCGATAATGAAAAACTGTTTTTT. The full variable domain, in which reference TRBV27 and TRBJ1-4 provide the parts outside the CDR3, is EAQVTQNPRYLITVTGKKLTVTCSQNMNHEYMSWYRQDPGLGLRQIYYSMNVEVTDKGDVPEGYKVSRKEKRNFPLILESPSPNQTSLYFCASRRGQGDNEKLFFGSGTQLSVL.

CDR3 DNA: TGTGCCAGCAGACGCGGGGGGGCTTCTTCCGGGGAGCTGTTTTTT. Translated: CASRRGGASSGELFF. The J gene is TRBJ2-2, the V gene TRBV6-5; TRBD2 aligns across 9 bases. V gave up 6 bases and J gave up 6 bases; unmatched junction bases: 8. The CDR3 sequence is 15 residues long. CDR1 is MNHEY, CDR2 SVGAGI, per germline.

In this sample, this clone turned up a few times. The rearrangement joins TRBV7-9 to TRBJ1-1; D perhaps matches TRBD1 (6 bases). V gave up 0 bases and J gave up 3 bases, with 11 bases separating them. This CDR3 comprises 15 residues. Germline assignment: CDR1 SEHNR and CDR2 FQNEAQ (reference sequence). The CDR3 region is CASSLATGRDTEAFF. The CDR3 DNA follows: TGTGCCAGCAGCTTAGCAACAGGGAGGGACACTGAAGCTTTCTTT.

The chain has TRBV6-5 and TRBJ2-7; 12 bases align to TRBD1. Trimming removed 7 bases from V and 6 bases from J; junction bases left unmatched: 7. CDR3 length: 14 amino acids. The germline V gene encodes CDR1 MNHEY and CDR2 SVGAGI. This CDR3 is CASTRDRGRSEQYF. CDR3 nucleotide sequence: TGTGCCAGCACTCGGGACAGGGGGCGAAGCGAGCAGTACTTC.

The chain uses TRBV20-1 and TRBJ2-1; D not certain. In germline, CDR1 is DFQATT, CDR2 SNEGSKA (reference sequence). This CDR3 is built from 11 residues. The ends were cut back, 0 bases at V and 7 bases at J, with 4 bases in the middle. The CDR3 sequence: CSAREENEQFF. CDR3 DNA sequence: TGCAGTGCTAGAGAAGAGAATGAGCAGTTCTTC.

The V call is TRBV15, the J call TRBJ2-2; TRBD2 aligns across 8 bases. This CDR3 comprises 14 residues. V dropped 0 bases and J dropped 7; count of bases not matched to a gene: 1. Germline CDR1 and CDR2: LNHNV and YYDKDF (reference sequence). The CDR3 spells CATSRDSGNGELFF. Here the CDR3 DNA reads TGTGCCACCAGCAGAGATAGCGGGAACGGGGAGCTGTTTTTT.

This clone was seen more than once but under ten times. The genes are TRBV5-1 and TRBJ2-3; TRBD1 matches 7 bases. CDR1 and CDR2 (germline): SGHRS, YFSETQ. The V and J ends lost 4 bases and 0 bases, in that order; junction bases with no gene match: 5. This CDR3 region has 15 residues. The chain's CDR3 is CASSHRGESTDTQYF. The CDR3 bases are TGCGCCAGCAGCCACAGGGGAGAGAGCACAGATACGCAGTATTTT.

The chain combines TRBV6-5 with TRBJ1-5; D possibly corresponds to TRBD1 (5 bases). This CDR3 has 15 amino acids. The germline CDR1 and CDR2 sequences are MNHEY and SVGAGI. With 2 bases removed from V and 6 bases from J, the gap between germline ends came to 14 bases. The CDR3 spells CASSYRRGSFQPQHF. The CDR3 DNA reads as TGTGCCAGCAGTTACCGAAGGGGTAGTTTTCAGCCCCAGCATTTT.

In DNA form, the CDR3 reads TGTGCCAGCAGCCGTGGACAGGGAAGGGAAAAACTGTTTTTT. Translation: CASSRGQGREKLFF. This sequence joins TRBV6-5 and TRBJ1-4; 8 nucleotides match TRBD1. Per germline, CDR1 MNHEY and CDR2 SVGAGI. This CDR3 contains 14 residues. Unmatched junction bases numbered 8, after V lost 6 bases and J lost 8 bases.

This clone showed up just a few times. This chain links TRBV25-1 with TRBJ1-1, with 9 nucleotides matching TRBD1. J lost 1 base, V lost 8 bases, and 8 bases had no gene match. Germline values: CDR1 MGHDK, CDR2 SYGVNS. This CDR3 spans 15 amino acids. This CDR3 is CASRSGQGRNTEAFF. CDR3 coding DNA: TGTGCCAGCCGTTCCGGACAGGGGCGGAACACTGAAGCTTTCTTT.

The V gene is TRBV2, the J gene TRBJ2-2; TRBD2 matches at 10 bases. Germline-derived CDR1 and CDR2 are SNHLY and FYNNEI. This CDR3 is built from 15 residues. The V gene end was trimmed by 1 base and the J gene end by 6 bases; junction bases not matched to a gene: 2. The DNA of the CDR3 is TGTGCCAGCAGTGAAGAGCGGGGGGGCTCCGGGGAGCTGTTTTTT. Protein product: CASSEERGGSGELFF.

The chain employs TRBV6-1 and TRBJ2-1, with D possibly being TRBD1 (5 bases). V shed 5 bases and J shed 6 bases, with 11 bases lying between them. The CDR3 runs to 13 residues. In germline, CDR1 is MNHNS, CDR2 SASEGT. Here the CDR3 reads CASSTLDSNEQFF. CDR3 bases: TGTGCCAGCAGTACCCTCGACAGCAATGAGCAGTTCTTC.

The chain recombines TRBV5-4 with TRBJ2-3; 8 bases are a match to TRBD2. Germline V gives CDR1 SGHNT, CDR2 YYREEE (reference sequence). V dropped 4 bases and J dropped 2; count of bases not matched to a gene: 6. The CDR3 sequence is 15 residues long. The CDR3 spells CASSDKAGDTDTQYF. The DNA of the CDR3 is TGTGCCAGCAGCGATAAAGCGGGGGACACAGATACGCAGTATTTT.

This chain connects TRBV14 to TRBJ2-3, with unresolved D. Trimming removed 1 base at V and 4 bases at J, with 6 bases between. Germline lookup yields CDR1 SGHDN and CDR2 FVKESK. This CDR3 is 13 amino acids long. CDR3 nucleotides: TGTGCCAGCAGCCAAGGGCTGGCAGATACGCAGTATTTT. It encodes CASSQGLADTQYF.

The genes are TRBV4-1 and TRBJ2-7, with TRBD1 identical over 7 bases. V dropped 3 bases and J dropped 3; count of bases not matched to a gene: 5. The CDR3 has 14 amino acids. Germline CDR1 reads MGHRA; CDR2 reads YSYEKL. CDR3 coding DNA: TGCGCCAGCAGCCAGAGGGGGCAGTACTACGAGCAGTACTTC. Translated, it gives CASSQRGQYYEQYF.

The V gene is TRBV7-9, the J gene TRBJ2-3; TRBD1 aligns across 8 bases. The CDR3 runs 16 residues. CDR1 SEHNR and CDR2 FQNEAQ come from the germline V gene (reference sequence). The V segment lost 6 bases and the J segment 3 bases; nucleotides outside the gene matches: 11. The CDR3 nucleotides read TGTGCCAGCAGGCAAACCAGGGGGCAAGGGACAGATACGCAGTATTTT. Amino acids: CASRQTRGQGTDTQYF.

This chain joins TRBV10-2 and TRBJ2-7; TRBD2 is a possible D gene (6 bases). Germline CDR1 WSHSY, CDR2 SAAADI. The CDR3 spans 13 residues. V dropped 6 bases and J dropped 4 bases, with 13 bases sitting between them. CDR3 bases: TGCGCCAGCAGGGATGGGACTGCTTACGAGCAGTACTTC. Its translation: CASRDGTAYEQYF.

This clone was found a few times. The V gene is TRBV5-6, the J gene TRBJ1-3; no clear D gene. Trimming removed 0 bases from V and 1 base from J, with 8 bases in between. CDR1 is SGHDT and CDR2 is YYEEEE in the germline V gene. CDR3 length: 15 residues. The CDR3 region has the DNA TGTGCCAGCAGCTTGGGGGCCAATTCTGGAAACACCATATATTTT. Translating gives CASSLGANSGNTIYF. The complete variable domain, with remaining parts taken from reference TRBV5-6 and TRBJ1-3, reads DAGVTQSPTHLIKTRGQQVTLRCSPKSGHDTVSWYQQALGQGPQFIFQYYEEEERQRGNFPDRFSGHQFPNYSSELNVNALLLGDSALYLCASSLGANSGNTIYFGEGSWLTVV.

The CDR3 sequence is CASSFDREGNSPLHF. Written as DNA, the CDR3 is TGCGCCAGCAGCTTTGACAGGGAAGGTAATTCACCCCTCCACTTT. The V gene is TRBV5-1, the J gene TRBJ1-6; 7 nucleotides agree with TRBD1. Germline V gene lookup returns CDR1 SGHRS and CDR2 YFSETQ. The CDR3 runs to 15 residues. After removal of 2 bases from V and 6 bases from J, the junction contained 5 bases not matched to a gene.

As to this clone: The junction differs from germline at one of its ends, possibly a read error. The chain links TRBV5-1 to TRBJ2-3, with 13 positions matching TRBD2. This CDR3 comprises 16 residues. Per the germline V gene, CDR1 is SGHRS and CDR2 is YFSETQ. The CDR3 loop is CAGSLDGTSGVNTQYF. The CDR3 DNA sequence: TGCGCCGGCAGCTTGGATGGGACTAGCGGGGTGAATACGCAGTATTTT.

The CDR3 reads CASSDIRTRELFF. The CDR3 nucleotides read TGTGCCAGCAGTGATATCAGAACCCGGGAGCTGTTTTTT. The genes are TRBV2 and TRBJ2-2, with D hard to call. Looked up from germline, CDR1 is SNHLY and CDR2 is FYNNEI. Between the trimmed V and J ends, which lost 3 bases and 9 bases, there was a span of 11 bases. CDR3 length: 13 amino acids.